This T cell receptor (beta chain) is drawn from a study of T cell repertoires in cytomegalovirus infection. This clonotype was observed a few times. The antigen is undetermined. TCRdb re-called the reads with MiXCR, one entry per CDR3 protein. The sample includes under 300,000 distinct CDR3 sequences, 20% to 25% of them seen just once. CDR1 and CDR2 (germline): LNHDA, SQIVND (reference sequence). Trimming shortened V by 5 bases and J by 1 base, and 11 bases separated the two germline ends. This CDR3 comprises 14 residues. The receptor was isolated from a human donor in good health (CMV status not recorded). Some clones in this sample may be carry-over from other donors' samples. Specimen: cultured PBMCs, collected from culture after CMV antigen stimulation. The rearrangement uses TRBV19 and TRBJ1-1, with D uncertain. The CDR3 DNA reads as TGTGCCAGTAGTTTTATGTGGCAGAACACTGAAGCTTTCTTT. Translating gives CASSFMWQNTEAFF.